This TCR beta chain was sequenced for a study of blood T cells in healthy people across ages (dated by TCRdb to between 2015 and 2016). Study-wide context: Template switching captured roughly one uniquely barcoded TCR beta cDNA molecule per two T cells in model experiments. To avoid experimental bias, donors of different ages were distributed randomly across sequencing lanes. The study analyzed two additional independent replicas of 1 million unique cDNA reads from the same blood draw for two donors, one aged 18 to 29 and one aged 80 or older. Age-related changes in TCR beta repertoire diversity were measured in the study by deep sequencing normalized with unique cDNA molecular identifiers. Donors were grouped into four age groups: young (average approximately 16 years), middle-aged (around 39), aged (around 66) and long-lived (less than 85).

Library generation was performed with 5' RACE. The sequencer listed for this sample is Illumina HiSeq 2500. A second PCR of about 6 to 12 cycles was run with a J-beta primer mix and a sample-barcoded 5' primer. A unique molecular identifier was introduced onto each TCR beta cDNA molecule by a template-switch 5' adaptor carrying 12 random nucleotides. Each sample yielded at least 2.5 million CDR3-containing paired-end reads. First-strand cDNA was synthesized from all RNA with the Mint cDNA synthesis kit, primed by a TRBC-specific oligonucleotide. After uracil-DNA glycosylase treatment, a first 18-cycle PCR used universal primers M1SS and BC2_uni_R on all cDNA. The original pipeline was this. Each sample was normalized by randomly selecting 1 million high-quality reads, each carrying a distinct molecular identifier. Instead of being binned into consensus sequences, reads that shared molecular identifiers were thrown out. MiTCR, set to a Q25 quality threshold and the strictest error-elimination algorithm, was used for CDR3 identification, clonotype clustering and error correction. A nonparametric unseen species model with Euler transformation was used to estimate lower-bound total TCR beta diversity. The public reads were reanalyzed by TCRdb: fastp trimming at Q25, MiXCR alignment, in-frame beta chains only. Each entry is one CDR3 protein sequence, shown with its most common DNA and genes. The V and J calls shown here were made by TCRdb, not taken from the authors' results. The sample has 800,000 to 1,000,000 distinct CDR3 sequences on record, around 49% of them singletons. Of the sample, about an eighth is held by the ten largest clones.

The donors were 40 or so Caucasian individuals from Russia, aged roughly 6 to 100 years, who were systemically healthy. Each donor gave 8 to 10 milliliters of peripheral blood, drawn into EDTA-treated Vacutainer tubes. Ficoll-Paque density-gradient centrifugation was used to isolate PBMCs, with at least 6.5 million per sample. Total RNA, at least 5 micrograms per sample, was extracted from PBMCs with Trizol reagent. For every donor, flow cytometry on a PBMC aliquot measured the percentage of naive CD45RAhigh/CD27high T cells. What the study reported, not specific to this receptor: Donor CMV infection status was unknown, potentially confounding age-related changes in expanded clonotypes. Estimates of total diversity based on one million sequenced T cells were regarded as lower bounds and as underestimates. The percentage of naive T cells measured by flow cytometry correlated strongly with observed TCR beta diversity. Conclusive comparison of naive and antigen-experienced compartments was prevented by the profiling of bulk unsorted PBMCs. Observed TCR beta diversity per million T cells fell roughly linearly with age, and a significant reduction was already apparent by age about 38. Compared with the aged group, the long-lived group had more naive CD4+ T cells, fewer expanded clones and increased TCR diversity, a pattern suggesting age selection.

Reading the germline V gene gives CDR1 MGHDK and CDR2 SYGVNS. V is cut by 3 bases and J by 7 bases, and the space between the germline ends is 13 bases. The CDR3, from cysteine to phenylalanine, totals 14 residues. CDR3 DNA only is kept here, 42 bases in frame from base 1. Concerning this clonotype: There is no known antigen for this receptor. The input lacks base qualities; no much larger clone sits a single base away.

The TCR comes from a man aged 25 to 40 in good health. Rearrangement joined TRBV25-1 to TRBJ2-1, with the D gene uncertain. Sequencing was carried out using blood. The nucleotide sequence is given as TGTGCCAGCAGTGAGGCGGACCTGAGGAATGAGCAGTTCTTC. Its translation is CASSEADLRNEQFF.